The entry below gives a single T cell receptor (beta chain) sequence along with its context. Its antigen is as yet unknown. This sample stems from a study of cytomegalovirus exposure and HLA in healthy donors. In the study overall: Prior work identified 120 million or so unique TCR beta sequences in roughly 180 million T cells.

Use of 60 Vbeta and 13 Jbeta primers characterized the PCR. Sequencing used immunoSEQ multiplex PCR; TCRdb keeps in-frame clones, though not all of them. The table lists around 150,000 clones, just over 65% of them singletons. Overall study results and limits: TCR association rates varied by HLA locus in a later analysis, with DRB1 highest and HLA-C lowest. It was likely that a cluster of highly shared sequence variants was a sequencing artifact.

Trimming stripped 3 bases from V and 0 bases from J, with 18 bases between. CDR3 length: 18 amino acids. Germline CDR1 and CDR2: WNHNN and SYGVQD (reference sequence). The V and J genes are TRBV10-1 and TRBJ2-4; D is perhaps TRBD1 (6 bases). The receptor's source is a woman aged 55-75 years in good health and CMV-seronegative. Sequencing input: PBMCs. CDR3 in amino acids: CASSDLGHLRLAKNIQYF. Here the CDR3 DNA reads TGCGCCAGCAGTGATCTGGGACATCTTCGACTAGCCAAAAACATTCAGTACTTC.